The clone carrying this TCR beta chain was found a few times. Its specificity is not known. This sample is part of a study of cytomegalovirus exposure and HLA in healthy donors. Study outcomes and limitations: Being indistinguishable, some V segments were excluded, TRBV6-2 and TRBV6-3 among them.

Germline-derived CDR1 and CDR2 are LGHNA and YSLEER. The V and J ends lost 1 base and 2 bases, in that order; junction bases with no gene match: 4. The CDR3 has 15 amino acids. The PCR was carried out with 60 Vbeta primers and 13 Jbeta primers. Assay used: immunoSEQ multiplex PCR; TCRdb lists only in-frame clones, some missing. This sample yields 100,000 to 150,000 clones, of which around 72% are seen a single time; less than 4.5% belongs to the top ten. The material sequenced was PBMCs. The V gene is TRBV4-3, the J gene TRBJ1-2; 7 bases map to TRBD1. The receptor was isolated from a man aged 25-40 years in good health and CMV-seronegative. Written as DNA, the CDR3 is TGCGCCAGCAGCCAAGTGTACAGGGGCAACTATGGCTACACCTTC. Its protein is CASSQVYRGNYGYTF.